This paragraph reports one T cell receptor (beta chain). The target antigen is unknown. The CDR3 consists of 14 residues. With 7 bases removed from V and 0 bases from J, the gap between germline ends came to 10 bases. In germline, CDR1 is KGHDR, CDR2 SFDVKD. The sample comes from a study of CD8 T cells in ankylosing spondylitis. Whole-study findings and limits: Characteristic, it appeared, of ankylosing spondylitis blood was a TCR beta motif of eight highly homologous variants.

Via MiXCR, TCRdb re-called the 5' RACE reads, giving one row per CDR3 protein. Counted here are over 450,000 distinct CDR3 sequences, 10% to 15% occurring once; the ten biggest clones make up approximately 6.2%. The chain links TRBV24-1 to TRBJ2-3; D possibly corresponds to TRBD2 (6 bases). The sample consisted of blood, either unsorted or a sorted T cell fraction (not recorded which). The receptor was isolated from a male donor with ankylosing spondylitis. The DNA of the CDR3 is TGTGCCACCAGCACCGGGACTAGCACAGATACGCAGTATTTT. Encoded protein: CATSTGTSTDTQYF.